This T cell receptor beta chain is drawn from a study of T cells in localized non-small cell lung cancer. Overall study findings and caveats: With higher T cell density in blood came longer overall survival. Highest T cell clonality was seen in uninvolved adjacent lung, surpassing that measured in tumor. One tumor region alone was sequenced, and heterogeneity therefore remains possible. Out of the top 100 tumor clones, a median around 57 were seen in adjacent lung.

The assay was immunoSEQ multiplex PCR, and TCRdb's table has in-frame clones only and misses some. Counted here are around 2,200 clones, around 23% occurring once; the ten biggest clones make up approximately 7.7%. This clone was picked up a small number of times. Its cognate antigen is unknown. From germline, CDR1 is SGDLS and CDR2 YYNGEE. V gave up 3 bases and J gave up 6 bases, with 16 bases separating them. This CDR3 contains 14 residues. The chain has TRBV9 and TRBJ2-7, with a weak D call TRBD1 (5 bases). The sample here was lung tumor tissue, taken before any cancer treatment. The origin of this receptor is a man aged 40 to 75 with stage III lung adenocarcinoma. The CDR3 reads CASSGQYRPSEQYF. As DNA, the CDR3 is TGTGCCAGCAGCGGACAATACAGGCCTTCCGAGCAGTACTTC.